The present T cell receptor (beta chain) was sequenced within a study of cytomegalovirus exposure and HLA in healthy donors. The germline V gene has CDR1 LNHDA and CDR2 SQIVND (reference sequence). V was clipped by 4 bases and J by 8 bases; unmatched bases: 8. The CDR3 sequence is 17 residues long. This clone has only one observation. Both 60 Vbeta primers and 13 Jbeta primers went into the PCR. Per the authors' pipeline: Among the unique TCR beta chains that a later analysis counted, about 84 million in all, about 10 million were shared. Here immunoSEQ multiplex PCR was the method, and the copy in TCRdb shows in-frame clones only, minus some. That table furnishes V, J and clone size, whereas the DNA furnished D and trimming. The sample includes 45,000 to 75,000 clones, about two thirds of them seen just once.

The sequenced sample was PBMCs. V gene TRBV19 combines with J gene TRBJ2-1; TRBD2 matches at 16 bases. The sequence came from a woman aged 60-75 years in good health and CMV-seropositive. The CDR3 loop reads CASSTQGTSGGAYEQFF. CDR3 sequence (DNA): TGTGCCAGTAGTACCCAAGGGACTAGCGGGGGGGCTTATGAGCAGTTCTTC.